Each of the 14 T cell receptor beta chains below was sequenced from the same sample in a study of OX40 agonist ivuxolimab in advanced cancers. Only in-frame clones appear in the TCRdb table, and some are missing; sequencing was by immunoSEQ multiplex PCR. The sample has about 70,000 clones, 80% to 90% seen once. Source: CD4+ or CD8+ T cells sorted from blood, taken in a trial of the OX40 agonist ivuxolimab. Receptors were obtained from an adult with an advanced solid tumor such as melanoma, head and neck, liver or kidney cancer.

This chain uses TRBV21-1 with TRBJ2-4; the D call TRBD2 from the table was never checked on the DNA. TRBV21-1 is termed a pseudogene. The CDR3 length is 19 residues. Here the CDR3 reads CASSKNGAAGPLAKNIQYF. DNA for the CDR3: TGTGCCAGCAGCAAGAACGGTGCCGCGGGGCCCTTAGCCAAAAACATTCAGTACTTC.

The chain combines TRBV2 with TRBJ1-5; D is unresolved. V was clipped by 1 base and J by 2 bases, with 9 bases between them. CDR3 size: 15 residues. In germline, CDR1 is SNHLY, CDR2 FYNNEI. The CDR3 sequence is CASSEGGERNQPQHF. Here the CDR3 DNA reads TGTGCCAGCAGTGAAGGTGGGGAACGCAATCAGCCCCAGCATTTT.

This chain connects TRBV6-1 to TRBJ2-7, with 9 bases lining up with TRBD1. V dropped 7 bases and J dropped 3; count of bases not matched to a gene: 4. This CDR3 region has 13 residues. The V gene's germline CDR1 is MNHNS and CDR2 SASEGT. The DNA for the CDR3 is TGTGCCAGCACTCGGGACAGGGACTACGAGCAGTACTTC. Translated: CASTRDRDYEQYF.

This clone was picked up one time. The chain recombines TRBV6-1 with TRBJ1-3; D is uncertain. The CDR3 totals 15 residues. The germline V gene encodes CDR1 MNHNS and CDR2 SASEGT. V was pared by 7 bases and J by 0 bases, with 13 bases between. For the CDR3, the DNA is TGTGCCAGCACTCTAATGGGGTTCTCTGGAAACACCATATATTTT. Protein product: CASTLMGFSGNTIYF.

V and J are TRBV5-1 and TRBJ2-3; D is perhaps TRBD2 (6 bases). There are 15 residues in the CDR3. Germline values: CDR1 SGHRS, CDR2 YFSETQ. Trimming stripped 4 bases from V and 1 base from J, with 13 bases between. Here the CDR3 reads CASSPGGTGTDTQYF. DNA of the CDR3: TGCGCCAGCAGCCCCGGCGGGACGGGCACAGATACGCAGTATTTT. Filled out from reference TRBV5-1 and TRBJ2-3, the complete variable domain reads KAGVTQTPRYLIKTRGQQVTLSCSPISGHRSVSWYQQTPGQGLQFLFEYFSETQRNKGNFPGRFSGRQFSNSRSEMNVSTLELGDSALYLCASSPGGTGTDTQYFGPGTRLTVL.

CDR3: CASSLGPRGAAGELFF. CDR3 sequence (DNA): TGTGCCAGCAGCTTGGGCCCCCGAGGGGCGGCCGGGGAGCTGTTTTTT. The chain carries TRBV5-6 and TRBJ2-2; possibly TRBD1 or TRBD2 for D (5 bases each). The ends were cut back, 0 bases at V and 6 bases at J, with 15 bases in the middle. The germline CDR1 and CDR2 sequences are SGHDT and YYEEEE. The CDR3 is made up of 16 amino acids.

The chain carries TRBV28 and TRBJ1-1; possibly TRBD1 for D (6 bases). The CDR3 length is 12 residues. Per germline, CDR1 MDHEN and CDR2 SYDVKM. Trimming removed 8 bases at V and 4 bases at J, with 11 bases between. This chain's CDR3 is CASSNRATEAFF. The CDR3 DNA reads as TGTGCCAGCTCGAACAGGGCCACTGAAGCTTTCTTT.

The chain is built from TRBV6-6 and TRBJ2-5, with 15 bases fitting TRBD2. Germline CDR1 MNHNY, CDR2 SVGAGI (reference sequence). This CDR3 contains 16 residues. V lost 2 bases and J lost 3; bases outside the gene matches: 1. CDR3 residues: CASSYGLAGGEETQYF. Here the CDR3 DNA reads TGTGCCAGCAGTTACGGACTAGCGGGAGGGGAAGAGACCCAGTACTTC.

This sequence joins TRBV19 and TRBJ2-3; D is possibly TRBD1 (5 bases). V lost 1 base, J lost 6 bases, and 14 bases lay in between. CDR1 is LNHDA, CDR2 SQIVND, per germline (reference sequence). The CDR3 is made up of 15 amino acids. The CDR3 loop reads CASSIAGAPVDTQYF. The CDR3 nucleotides are TGTGCCAGTAGTATAGCTGGGGCCCCCGTGGATACGCAGTATTTT.

The chain is built from TRBV6-1 and TRBJ2-7; the match to TRBD2 covers 7 bases. V was pared by 3 bases and J by 3 bases, with 2 bases of the junction left unmatched. The CDR3 length is 13 residues. CDR1 and CDR2 (germline): MNHNS, SASEGT. The CDR3 spells CASSEGGVYEQYF. CDR3 sequence (DNA): TGTGCCAGCAGTGAGGGGGGGGTCTACGAGCAGTACTTC.

This chain connects TRBV6-5 to TRBJ1-3; D is perhaps TRBD1 (5 bases). CDR1 and CDR2 from the germline V gene are MNHEY and SVGAGI. V lost 0 bases and J lost 0, with 9 bases in between. There are 16 residues in the CDR3. The CDR3 sequence: CASSYSRGPSGNTIYF. The CDR3 nucleotides are TGTGCCAGCAGTTACTCGAGGGGACCCTCTGGAAACACCATATATTTT.

This sequence joins TRBV5-1 and TRBJ1-2; unclear D gene. V lost 4 bases to trimming and J lost 2 bases, with 12 bases between them. CDR1 and CDR2 (germline): SGHRS, YFSETQ. The CDR3 loop spans 14 amino acids. The CDR3 here is CASSPSPGNYGYTF. In DNA, the CDR3 is TGCGCCAGCAGCCCATCCCCGGGGAACTATGGCTACACCTTC.

This chain connects TRBV7-3 to TRBJ1-1; D gene uncertain. Trimming removed 2 bases at V and 7 bases at J, with 11 bases between. CDR3 length: 13 amino acids. In germline, CDR1 is SGHTA, CDR2 FQGTGA. As DNA, the CDR3 is TGTGCCAGCAGCTTATCTACCGGAGATGAAGCTTTCTTT. Translating it yields CASSLSTGDEAFF.

In DNA form, the CDR3 reads TGTGCCAGCAGTTACTTTGGATCTGAAAAACTGTTTTTT. Amino acids: CASSYFGSEKLFF. The chain employs TRBV6-5 and TRBJ1-4; D is ambiguous. In germline, CDR1 is MNHEY, CDR2 SVGAGI. The CDR3 totals 13 residues. Between the trimmed V and J ends, which lost 1 base and 7 bases, there was a span of 7 bases.